The rows below give T cell receptor beta chains drawn from one sample of a study of blood T cell repertoires in COVID-19. TCRdb's copy holds only in-frame clones and misses some; the assay was immunoSEQ multiplex PCR. Of around 290,000 clones detected, approximately 88% appear once; the ten largest clones hold 1.7%. Sequenced sample: PBMCs or T cells enriched from blood (not recorded which). The receptors derive from a woman aged 40 to 50 who had recovered from COVID-19. Each CDR3 is given with its conserved first and last residue. D genes are given only for firm matches. A clone size is listed for some rows: how often the clone was seen (once, few, many), or a class if it is expanded.

CDR3,DNA,length,V,size,J,D
CASTTNPATNEKLFF,TGTGCCAGCACTACTAACCCGGCAACTAATGAAAAACTGTTTTTT,15,TRBV28,NA,TRBJ1-4,NA
CASSLVGFGGYTF,TGTGCCAGCAGCTTGGTGGGCTTCGGTGGCTACACCTTC,13,TRBV5-4,once,TRBJ1-2,NA
CAEASGVANSPLHF,TGTGCCGAAGCTTCCGGGGTGGCTAATTCACCCCTCCACTTT,14,TRBV30,NA,TRBJ1-6,NA
CASSWDSVSPQHF,TGCGCCAGCAGCTGGGACAGTGTTAGCCCCCAGCATTTT,13,TRBV5-1,NA,TRBJ1-5,TRBD1
CASSFNRETEAFF,TGCGCCAGCAGCTTCAACAGGGAGACTGAAGCTTTCTTT,13,TRBV5-1,NA,TRBJ1-1,NA
CASSSSPTDTQYF,TGCGCCAGCAGCTCAAGCCCCACAGATACGCAGTATTTT,13,TRBV5-1,few,TRBJ2-3,NA
CASSVVAGNTEAFF,TGTGCCAGCAGCGTAGTCGCAGGTAACACTGAAGCTTTCTTT,14,TRBV9,NA,TRBJ1-1,NA
CASSIQRGNTIYF,TGTGCCAGCAGCATCCAAAGGGGGAACACCATATATTTT,13,TRBV6-5,NA,TRBJ1-3,NA
CASSAHLTGNTEAFF,TGTGCCAGCAGTGCCCACTTGACAGGGAACACTGAAGCTTTCTTT,15,TRBV25-1,NA,TRBJ1-1,NA
CASSLLFNVLYGYTF,TGTGCCAGCAGCTTACTCTTTAATGTCCTATATGGCTACACCTTC,15,TRBV5-8,NA,TRBJ1-2,NA
CAWSTEDTEAFF,TGTGCCTGGAGTACAGAAGACACTGAAGCTTTCTTT,12,TRBV30,once,TRBJ1-1,NA
CASSSGSTYEQYF,TGTGCCAGCAGTAGCGGTTCCACCTACGAGCAGTACTTC,13,TRBV27,NA,TRBJ2-7,NA
CAISESTNEKLFF,TGTGCCATCAGTGAGTCGACAAATGAAAAACTGTTTTTT,13,TRBV10-3,NA,TRBJ1-4,NA
CASGLRRGAIYEQYF,TGTGCTAGTGGTTTACGGCGGGGGGCTATATACGAGCAGTACTTC,15,TRBV12-5,NA,TRBJ2-7,TRBD2
CASERWGGMNTEAFF,TGTGCCAGTGAGCGGTGGGGTGGTATGAACACTGAAGCTTTCTTT,15,TRBV19,NA,TRBJ1-1,NA
CASSHGGTWEQYF,TGTGCCAGCAGTCACGGGGGAACGTGGGAGCAGTACTTC,13,TRBV12-3/TRBV12-4,few,TRBJ2-7,NA
CASSLEGATYNEQFF,TGTGCCAGCAGCTTGGAGGGGGCCACCTACAATGAGCAGTTCTTC,15,TRBV7-2,NA,TRBJ2-1,NA
CSVIGRLTSGEQYF,TGCAGCGTTATTGGTCGCCTTACTAGTGGGGAGCAGTACTTC,14,TRBV29-1,NA,TRBJ2-7,NA
CAWSVTNNQPQHF,TGTGCCTGGAGTGTCACAAACAATCAGCCCCAGCATTTT,13,TRBV30,NA,TRBJ1-5,NA
CRVAGGGTGRPPYNEQFF,TGCCGCGTTGCGGGGGGCGGCACGGGGAGGCCGCCCTACAATGAGCAGTTCTTC,18,TRBV29-1,NA,TRBJ2-1,TRBD2
CASSDRLFYGYTF,TGTGCCAGCAGTGATCGTCTGTTCTATGGCTACACCTTC,13,TRBV6-1,NA,TRBJ1-2,NA
CASSQDRDRGPAEAFF,TGTGCCAGCAGCCAAGATAGAGACAGGGGGCCCGCTGAAGCTTTCTTT,16,TRBV14,NA,TRBJ1-1,TRBD1
CASSQTFHGLAGGLSYNEQFF,TGCGCCAGCAGCCAAACCTTTCACGGACTAGCGGGGGGTCTTTCCTACAATGAGCAGTTCTTC,21,TRBV4-1,NA,TRBJ2-1,TRBD2
CASSLVASNNEQFF,TGTGCCAGCAGCTTAGTTGCCAGTAACAATGAGCAGTTCTTC,14,TRBV7-9,NA,TRBJ2-1,NA
CASSLRGAGGPSSGDEQFF,TGTGCCAGCAGCTTAAGGGGAGCGGGAGGGCCCTCTTCCGGGGATGAGCAGTTCTTC,19,TRBV7-3,NA,TRBJ2-1,TRBD2
CASRLTGFSYNEQFF,TGTGCCAGTAGATTGACAGGTTTCTCCTACAATGAGCAGTTCTTC,15,TRBV19,NA,TRBJ2-1,NA
CASSSPYEQYF,TGTGCCAGCAGCTCCCCGTACGAGCAGTACTTC,11,TRBV6-5,NA,TRBJ2-7,NA
CASSYSYSGSYNEQFF,TGTGCCAGCAGTTACTCGTATAGCGGGTCCTACAATGAGCAGTTCTTC,16,TRBV6-6,NA,TRBJ2-1,TRBD2
CASSQEGGRRYEQYF,TGCGCCAGCAGCCAAGAAGGTGGGAGGAGGTACGAGCAGTACTTC,15,TRBV4-1,few,TRBJ2-7,NA
CAQRGTRSGEQYF,TGTGCCCAAAGGGGGACCAGGAGTGGCGAGCAGTACTTC,13,TRBV2,NA,TRBJ2-7,NA
CASTPERQGNQPQHF,TGTGCCAGTACCCCCGAGAGACAGGGCAATCAGCCCCAGCATTTT,15,TRBV19,NA,TRBJ1-5,NA